The sequence of this TCR beta chain was determined in a study of PD-1 blockade in classical Hodgkin lymphoma. Study results and limitations: By C4D1, diversity of CD4+ TCRs had risen significantly, whereas that of CD8+ TCRs had not. Reports described newly diagnosed patients as having lower baseline TCR diversity than healthy donors. Newly diagnosed patients and complete responders had comparable diversity at baseline.

Sequenced by immunoSEQ multiplex PCR; TCRdb stores in-frame clones only, minus some. Of 15,000 or so clones listed, roughly 63% are singletons. With respect to this clone: Its target is not known.

Autologous stem cell transplantation was followed by relapse in every patient, and brentuximab vedotin exposure varied. The study recorded best responses of complete response, partial response or progressive disease. V shed 2 bases, J shed 5 bases, and the junction held 8 bases outside the gene matches. Per germline, CDR1 ENHRY and CDR2 SYGVKD. This CDR3 is 16 amino acids long. The gene calls are TRBV10-3 and TRBJ2-5; the match to TRBD1 covers 10 bases. The sequences come from peripheral blood mononuclear cells (PBMCs), collected before the second cycle of nivolumab. This receptor was identified in a human donor with classical Hodgkin lymphoma. DNA of the CDR3: TGTGCCATCAGTGAGCCAGGACAGGGGGTCAGGGAGACCCAGTACTTC. It specifies CAISEPGQGVRETQYF.